The clone carrying this T cell receptor beta chain was counted between two and nine times. Its antigen is not identified. The V end lost 5 bases, the J end lost 4 bases, and 10 bases lay between the germline ends. The CDR3 runs to 13 residues. Germline assignment: CDR1 SNHLY and CDR2 FYNNEI. The record originates from a study of cytomegalovirus exposure and HLA in healthy donors. Across the whole study: Out of several hundred genotyped donors, 81% belonged to the Caucasian-associated ancestry cluster.

The study's findings and limits: Some V segments (TRBV6-2 and TRBV6-3 among them) were excluded as indistinguishable. An analysis done earlier found most TCR beta V segments productive about 87% or about 30% of the time. Sequences of the TCR beta chain were said to predict the HLA-A and HLA-B alleles of most subjects accurately.

PCR employed 60 Vbeta and 13 Jbeta primers. Assay: immunoSEQ multiplex PCR; the TCRdb copy retains only in-frame clones and omits some. This sample has 150,000 to 200,000 clones; over 60% occur once, and the top ten carry approximately 6.3%. Source material: PBMCs. The chain recombines TRBV2 with TRBJ2-3; D gene uncertain. The source of this sequence is a man aged 40-55 years in good health and CMV-seropositive. The CDR3 DNA sequence: TGTGCCAGCAGTCTGGGCCGTGCAGATACGCAGTATTTT. Residues: CASSLGRADTQYF. Based on the CDR3 plus reference TRBV2 and TRBJ2-3, the full variable domain is EPEVTQTPSHQVTQMGQEVILRCVPISNHLYFYWYRQILGQKVEFLVSFYNNEISEKSEIFDDQFSVERPDGSNFTLKIRSTKLEDSAMYFCASSLGRADTQYFGPGTRLTVL.